One T cell receptor (beta chain) is described in this entry. How the authors handled the data: Scientists estimated how many nucleated cells there were by amplifying reference gene primers. Produced via immunoSEQ multiplex PCR; TCRdb's table is partial and in-frame only. V and J calls and clone size are those listed in that table; D and trimming were worked out from the DNA. The sample contains some 140,000 clones, 65% to 80% of which appear only once. The sample belongs to a study of blood T cell repertoires in COVID-19. Study details: There were acute and convalescent COVID-19 samples, and they came from the United States, Italy and Spain. PBMCs, B-cell-depleted T cells, or T cells were the source of the cDNA or gDNA that made up the material.

Germline CDR1 MDHEN, CDR2 SYDVKM. Trimming stripped 5 bases from V and 9 bases from J, with 19 bases between. This CDR3 has 14 amino acids. The receptor comes from a man aged 55 to 70 with acute or convalescent COVID-19. The sequencing sample was made of peripheral blood. The chain links TRBV28 to TRBJ1-2; TRBD1 might be the D (5 bases). The CDR3 DNA sequence: TGTGCCAGCAGTCCAGCCGGGACGGGAGATCGCTACACCTTC. Translation gives CASSPAGTGDRYTF.